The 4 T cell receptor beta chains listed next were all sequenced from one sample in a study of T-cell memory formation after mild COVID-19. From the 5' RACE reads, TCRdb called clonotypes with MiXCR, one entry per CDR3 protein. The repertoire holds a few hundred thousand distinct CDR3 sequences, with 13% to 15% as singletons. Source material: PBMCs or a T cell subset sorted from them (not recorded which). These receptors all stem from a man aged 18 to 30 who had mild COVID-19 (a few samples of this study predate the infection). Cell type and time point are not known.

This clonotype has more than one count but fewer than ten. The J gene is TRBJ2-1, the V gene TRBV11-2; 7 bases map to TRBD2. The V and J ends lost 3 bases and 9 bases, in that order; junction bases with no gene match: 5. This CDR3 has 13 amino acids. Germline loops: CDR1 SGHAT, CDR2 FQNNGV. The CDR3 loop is CASSFPGGSEQFF. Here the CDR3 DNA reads TGTGCCAGCAGCTTCCCGGGGGGTTCTGAGCAGTTCTTC.

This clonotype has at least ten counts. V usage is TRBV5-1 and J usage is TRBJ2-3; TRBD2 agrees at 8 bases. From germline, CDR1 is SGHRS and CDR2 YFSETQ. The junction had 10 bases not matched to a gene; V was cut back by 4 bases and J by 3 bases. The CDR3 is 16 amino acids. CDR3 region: CASSSFSLAATDTQYF. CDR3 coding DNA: TGCGCCAGCAGCAGCTTCTCACTAGCGGCGACAGATACGCAGTATTTT.

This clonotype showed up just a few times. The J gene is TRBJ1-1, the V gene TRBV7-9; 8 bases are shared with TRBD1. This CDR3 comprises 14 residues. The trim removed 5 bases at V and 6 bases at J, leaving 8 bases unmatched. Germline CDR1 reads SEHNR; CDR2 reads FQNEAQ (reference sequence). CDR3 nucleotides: TGTGCCAGCAGCCTTACAGGGGGGATCTCTGAAGCTTTCTTT. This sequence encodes CASSLTGGISEAFF.

CDR3 in DNA: TGCAGCGTTCCGCTGCGGGGGGGCACTGAAGCTTTCTTT. It specifies CSVPLRGGTEAFF. V usage is TRBV29-1 and J usage is TRBJ1-1, with a weak D call TRBD1 (5 bases). The V and J ends lost 5 bases and 4 bases respectively, with 14 bases between them. Germline values: CDR1 SQVTM, CDR2 ANQGSEA. The CDR3 has 13 residues.